This is a list of T cell receptor beta chains from one sample in a study of identifying expanded T cells in peripheral blood. Measured with immunoSEQ multiplex PCR; TCRdb has only the in-frame clones, and not every one. Among around 70,000 clones listed, about 90% were seen once. The sequencing input was blood. Source of these receptors: a person between 18 and 75 years old in good health. CDR3s include the opening cysteine and the closing phenylalanine or tryptophan. D genes are given only for firm matches. Some rows mark clone size as missing; the rest say once, few, many or name a class of expanded clone.

J gene: TRBJ2-5
CDR3 length: 15
D gene: TRBD2
clone size: NA
V gene: TRBV7-2
CDR3 protein: CASSRSGAARETQYF
CDR3 DNA: TGTGCCAGCAGCCGTAGCGGGGCAGCTAGGGAGACCCAGTACTTC

J gene: TRBJ2-3
CDR3 length: 14
D gene: TRBD1
clone size: NA
V gene: TRBV18
CDR3 protein: CASTGTGWSDTQYF
CDR3 DNA: TGTGCCAGCACCGGGACAGGGTGGTCAGATACGCAGTATTTT

J gene: TRBJ1-2
CDR3 length: 15
D gene: TRBD1
clone size: once
V gene: TRBV30
CDR3 protein: CAWRVSDRRNYGYTF
CDR3 DNA: TGTGCCTGGAGGGTATCGGACAGGAGGAACTATGGCTACACCTTC

J gene: TRBJ2-1
CDR3 length: 14
D gene: NA
clone size: NA
V gene: TRBV4-1
CDR3 protein: CASSQAFSYNEQFF
CDR3 DNA: TGCGCCAGCAGCCAGGCCTTCTCCTACAATGAGCAGTTCTTC

J gene: TRBJ1-2
CDR3 length: 16
D gene: NA
clone size: NA
V gene: TRBV5-1
CDR3 protein: CASSIRPVSRDDGYTF
CDR3 DNA: TGCGCCAGCAGTATTAGGCCCGTGTCCAGGGACGATGGCTACACCTTC

J gene: TRBJ2-3
CDR3 length: 18
D gene: NA
clone size: once
V gene: TRBV11-2
CDR3 protein: CASTKLGARRPSTDTQYF
CDR3 DNA: TGTGCCAGCACGAAGTTGGGCGCACGACGTCCTAGCACAGATACGCAGTATTTT

J gene: TRBJ1-2
CDR3 length: 11
D gene: NA
clone size: NA
V gene: TRBV20-1
CDR3 protein: CSASWGLGYTF
CDR3 DNA: TGCAGTGCTTCGTGGGGGCTCGGCTACACCTTC

J gene: TRBJ2-7
CDR3 length: 14
D gene: NA
clone size: NA
V gene: TRBV10-1
CDR3 protein: CATLISRDSYEQYF
CDR3 DNA: TGCGCCACCTTAATATCGCGGGACTCCTACGAGCAGTACTTC

J gene: TRBJ1-1
CDR3 length: 16
D gene: NA
clone size: NA
V gene: TRBV28
CDR3 protein: CASSLGGFSVNTEAFF
CDR3 DNA: TGTGCCAGCAGTTTGGGAGGGTTTTCGGTGAACACTGAAGCTTTCTTT

J gene: TRBJ2-3
CDR3 length: 13
D gene: NA
clone size: NA
V gene: TRBV7-2
CDR3 protein: CASSFIITDTQYF
CDR3 DNA: TGTGCCAGCAGCTTTATAATCACAGATACGCAGTATTTT

J gene: TRBJ2-7
CDR3 length: 14
D gene: NA
clone size: NA
V gene: TRBV5-1
CDR3 protein: CASSLATETYEQYF
CDR3 DNA: TGCGCCAGCAGCTTGGCCACAGAAACCTACGAGCAGTACTTC

J gene: TRBJ2-7
CDR3 length: 13
D gene: NA
clone size: NA
V gene: TRBV11-2
CDR3 protein: CASSFSRSYEQYF
CDR3 DNA: TGTGCCAGCAGCTTCTCCCGCTCCTACGAGCAGTACTTC

J gene: TRBJ1-3
CDR3 length: 20
D gene: NA
clone size: once
V gene: TRBV10-3
CDR3 protein: CAISEVVSTSPGGDGNTIYF
CDR3 DNA: TGTGCCATCAGTGAGGTGGTTAGCACATCTCCAGGAGGTGATGGAAACACCATATATTTT

J gene: TRBJ1-1
CDR3 length: 13
D gene: NA
clone size: NA
V gene: TRBV6-5
CDR3 protein: CASSYKMNTEAFF
CDR3 DNA: TGTGCCAGCAGTTACAAGATGAACACTGAAGCTTTCTTT

J gene: TRBJ1-2
CDR3 length: 14
D gene: NA
clone size: NA
V gene: TRBV21-1
CDR3 protein: CASSKGGFNYGYTF
CDR3 DNA: TGTGCCAGCAGCAAAGGGGGGTTTAACTATGGCTACACCTTC

J gene: TRBJ1-2
CDR3 length: 12
D gene: NA
clone size: NA
V gene: TRBV10-3
CDR3 protein: CAISESDYGYTF
CDR3 DNA: TGTGCCATCAGTGAGTCAGACTATGGCTACACCTTC

J gene: TRBJ1-1
CDR3 length: 14
D gene: NA
clone size: NA
V gene: TRBV19
CDR3 protein: CASSILRGATEAFF
CDR3 DNA: TGTGCCAGTAGTATCCTCAGGGGCGCCACTGAAGCTTTCTTT

J gene: TRBJ2-5
CDR3 length: 15
D gene: NA
clone size: once
V gene: TRBV7-8
CDR3 protein: CASSLGDGGSETQYF
CDR3 DNA: TGTGCCAGCAGCTTAGGGGACGGGGGCTCTGAGACCCAGTACTTC

J gene: TRBJ2-5
CDR3 length: 15
D gene: NA
clone size: NA
V gene: TRBV28
CDR3 protein: CASSLYFQGRETQYF
CDR3 DNA: TGTGCCAGCAGTTTATATTTTCAGGGGCGGGAGACCCAGTACTTC

J gene: TRBJ1-1
CDR3 length: 15
D gene: NA
clone size: NA
V gene: TRBV18
CDR3 protein: CASSPWAGENTEAFF
CDR3 DNA: TGTGCCAGCTCACCATGGGCCGGGGAGAACACTGAAGCTTTCTTT

J gene: TRBJ2-3
CDR3 length: 14
D gene: TRBD1
clone size: NA
V gene: TRBV10-3
CDR3 protein: CAIGPGQTTDTQYF
CDR3 DNA: TGTGCCATCGGACCGGGACAGACCACAGATACGCAGTATTTT

J gene: TRBJ2-7
CDR3 length: 13
D gene: NA
clone size: NA
V gene: TRBV29-1
CDR3 protein: CSVVGLFGYEQYF
CDR3 DNA: TGCAGCGTTGTTGGGTTGTTCGGGTACGAGCAGTACTTC

J gene: TRBJ2-7
CDR3 length: 13
D gene: NA
clone size: NA
V gene: TRBV30
CDR3 protein: CAWSISSNYEQYF
CDR3 DNA: TGTGCCTGGAGTATTAGCTCCAACTACGAGCAGTACTTC

J gene: TRBJ2-7
CDR3 length: 14
D gene: NA
clone size: NA
V gene: TRBV7-6
CDR3 protein: CASSLATSSYEQYF
CDR3 DNA: TGTGCCAGCAGCTTAGCGACTAGCTCCTACGAGCAGTACTTC

J gene: TRBJ1-5
CDR3 length: 12
D gene: NA
clone size: NA
V gene: TRBV7-8
CDR3 protein: CASSSPSGPQHF
CDR3 DNA: TGTGCCAGCAGCTCCCCCTCCGGGCCCCAGCATTTT

J gene: TRBJ2-7
CDR3 length: 17
D gene: TRBD2
clone size: NA
V gene: TRBV15
CDR3 protein: CATSRDIRTGGTYEQYF
CDR3 DNA: TGTGCCACCAGCAGAGATATCAGGACGGGGGGAACCTACGAGCAGTACTTC

J gene: TRBJ1-1
CDR3 length: 15
D gene: NA
clone size: NA
V gene: TRBV19
CDR3 protein: CASIGSWAMNTEAFF
CDR3 DNA: TGTGCCAGTATTGGGTCCTGGGCTATGAACACTGAAGCTTTCTTT

J gene: TRBJ1-5
CDR3 length: 13
D gene: NA
clone size: NA
V gene: TRBV29-1
CDR3 protein: CSVKVQEDQPQHF
CDR3 DNA: TGCAGCGTCAAGGTCCAGGAGGATCAGCCCCAGCATTTT

J gene: TRBJ2-1
CDR3 length: 15
D gene: NA
clone size: few
V gene: TRBV15
CDR3 protein: CATSVTSFSYNEQFF
CDR3 DNA: TGTGCCACCAGCGTTACTAGCTTCTCCTACAATGAGCAGTTCTTC

J gene: TRBJ1-2
CDR3 length: 16
D gene: TRBD1
clone size: NA
V gene: TRBV30
CDR3 protein: CAWSDHSTGRRDGYTF
CDR3 DNA: TGTGCCTGGAGTGACCACTCGACAGGGCGACGGGATGGCTACACCTTC

J gene: TRBJ2-7
CDR3 length: 15
D gene: TRBD2
clone size: NA
V gene: TRBV7-2
CDR3 protein: CASSLVVLAGPEQYF
CDR3 DNA: TGTGCCAGCAGCTTAGTTGTACTAGCGGGCCCCGAGCAGTACTTC

J gene: TRBJ2-5
CDR3 length: 15
D gene: NA
clone size: NA
V gene: TRBV7-9
CDR3 protein: CASSFWIGSSETQYF
CDR3 DNA: TGTGCCAGCAGCTTCTGGATCGGGAGTTCAGAGACCCAGTACTTC

J gene: TRBJ1-4
CDR3 length: 18
D gene: NA
clone size: NA
V gene: TRBV19
CDR3 protein: CASTYRTPDTATNEKLFF
CDR3 DNA: TGTGCCAGTACTTATAGGACACCGGACACCGCAACTAATGAAAAACTGTTTTTT

J gene: TRBJ2-5
CDR3 length: 13
D gene: NA
clone size: NA
V gene: TRBV7-2
CDR3 protein: CASSLGPEETQYF
CDR3 DNA: TGTGCCAGCAGCTTAGGACCCGAAGAGACCCAGTACTTC

J gene: TRBJ1-6
CDR3 length: 15
D gene: NA
clone size: NA
V gene: TRBV6-6
CDR3 protein: CASSYSDGMNSPLHF
CDR3 DNA: TGTGCCAGCAGTTACTCGGACGGAATGAATTCACCCCTCCACTTT

J gene: TRBJ2-3
CDR3 length: 16
D gene: NA
clone size: once
V gene: TRBV11-2
CDR3 protein: CASSFTQGFSTDTQYF
CDR3 DNA: TGTGCCAGCAGTTTCACACAGGGATTTAGCACAGATACGCAGTATTTT

J gene: TRBJ1-1
CDR3 length: 14
D gene: TRBD1
clone size: NA
V gene: TRBV6-5
CDR3 protein: CASSYGGGRTEAFF
CDR3 DNA: TGTGCCAGCAGTTACGGAGGGGGCAGGACTGAAGCTTTCTTT

J gene: TRBJ1-1
CDR3 length: 15
D gene: NA
clone size: NA
V gene: TRBV7-2
CDR3 protein: CASSNPIGAGTEAFF
CDR3 DNA: TGTGCCAGCAGCAACCCGATAGGGGCCGGCACTGAAGCTTTCTTT

J gene: TRBJ2-3
CDR3 length: 15
D gene: NA
clone size: NA
V gene: TRBV6-6
CDR3 protein: CASSPGLASTDTQYF
CDR3 DNA: TGTGCCAGCAGTCCGGGACTGGCCTCCACAGATACGCAGTATTTT

J gene: TRBJ2-7
CDR3 length: 15
D gene: TRBD1
clone size: NA
V gene: TRBV19
CDR3 protein: CASSNPGTGLYEQYF
CDR3 DNA: TGTGCCAGTAGTAATCCCGGGACAGGGCTATACGAGCAGTACTTC

J gene: TRBJ2-3
CDR3 length: 16
D gene: NA
clone size: NA
V gene: TRBV4-3
CDR3 protein: CASSLPGEVMTDTQYF
CDR3 DNA: TGCGCCAGCAGTTTGCCCGGGGAGGTAATGACAGATACGCAGTATTTT